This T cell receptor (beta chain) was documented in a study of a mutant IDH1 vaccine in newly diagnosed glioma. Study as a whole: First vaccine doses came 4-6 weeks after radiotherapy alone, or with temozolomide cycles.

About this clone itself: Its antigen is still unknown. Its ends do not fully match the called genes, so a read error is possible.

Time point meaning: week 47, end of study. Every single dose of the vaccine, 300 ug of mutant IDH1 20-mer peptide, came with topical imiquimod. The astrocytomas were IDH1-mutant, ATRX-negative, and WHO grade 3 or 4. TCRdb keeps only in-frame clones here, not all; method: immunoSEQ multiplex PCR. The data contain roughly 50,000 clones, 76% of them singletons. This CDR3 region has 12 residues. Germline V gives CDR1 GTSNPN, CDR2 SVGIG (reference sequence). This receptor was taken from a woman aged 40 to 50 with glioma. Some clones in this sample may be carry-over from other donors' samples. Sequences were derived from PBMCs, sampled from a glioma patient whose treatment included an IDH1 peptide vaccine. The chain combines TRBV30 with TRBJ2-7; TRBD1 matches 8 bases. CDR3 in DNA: TGTGCCTGGAGTGTCAAGGGACAGGCGATCGGCTTC. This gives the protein CAWSVKGQAIGF.